The rows below give T cell receptor beta chains drawn from one sample of a study of T cell repertoires in cytomegalovirus infection. One entry per CDR3 protein, called by TCRdb with MiXCR from the reads. In the table there are around 530,000 distinct CDR3 sequences, 26% of which are singletons. Specimen: PBMCs. Receptor source: a human donor in good health (CMV status not recorded). Some clones in this sample may be carry-over from other donors' samples. The CDR3 runs from the conserved cysteine through the conserved F or W. The D gene is left open where the match is weak. Only part of the rows carry a size: once, few, many, or a class if the clone is expanded.

D gene,J gene,V gene,clone size,CDR3 protein,CDR3 DNA
-,TRBJ1-5,TRBV5-6,few,CASSLNDHSNQPQHF,TGTGCCAGCAGCTTAAATGACCATAGCAATCAGCCCCAGCATTTT
TRBD1,TRBJ1-1,TRBV12-3/TRBV12-4,few,CASRTGSGTGTGTEAFF,TGTGCCAGCAGGACCGGGAGCGGGACAGGGACGGGCACTGAAGCTTTCTTT
TRBD2,TRBJ2-7,TRBV28,-,CASSLDGLAGAGEQYF,TGTGCCAGCAGTTTAGATGGACTAGCGGGAGCGGGGGAGCAGTACTTC
-,TRBJ1-3,TRBV7-2,many,CASSGQSSGNTIYF,TGTGCCAGCAGCGGACAGAGCTCTGGAAACACCATATATTTT
-,TRBJ2-1,TRBV5-1,-,CASSLSPEGWNEQFF,TGCGCCAGCAGCTTGTCTCCGGAAGGGTGGAATGAGCAGTTCTTC
-,TRBJ1-6,TRBV6-6,-,CASSYVGLSSPLHF,TGTGCCAGCAGTTATGTAGGTCTTAGCTCACCCCTCCACTTT
-,TRBJ2-1,TRBV7-2,many,CASSLKTWGEQFF,TGTGCCAGCAGCTTAAAAACGTGGGGTGAGCAGTTCTTC
TRBD2,TRBJ2-7,TRBV19,-,CASSRLAGVDLSEQYF,TGTGCCAGTTCGCGACTAGCGGGGGTCGATCTCTCCGAGCAGTACTTC
TRBD2,TRBJ2-3,TRBV9,-,CASSATSGYTDTQYF,TGTGCCAGCAGCGCGACTAGCGGGTACACAGATACGCAGTATTTT
-,TRBJ1-6,TRBV7-9,few,CASSGALAGSPLHF,TGTGCCAGCAGCGGGGCCCTCGCAGGTTCACCCCTCCACTTT
TRBD2,TRBJ2-7,TRBV7-2,few,CASSLGEWGLAGVLGSYEQYF,TGTGCCAGCAGCTTAGGGGAATGGGGACTAGCGGGAGTCTTGGGTTCCTACGAGCAGTACTTC
TRBD1,TRBJ1-5,TRBV7-8,-,CASSTRGARDSPQHF,TGTGCCAGCAGCACCAGGGGGGCCCGGGATTCGCCCCAGCATTTT
-,TRBJ2-1,TRBV5-5,few,CASSGRDAYNEQFF,TGTGCCAGCAGCGGGCGGGACGCATACAATGAGCAGTTCTTC
TRBD1,TRBJ1-2,TRBV7-2,many,CASSTRGGGYTF,TGTGCCAGCAGTACCAGGGGGGGGGGCTACACCTTC
TRBD1,TRBJ1-1,TRBV5-6,-,CASSYGTGADTEAFF,TGTGCCAGCAGCTACGGGACAGGGGCCGACACTGAAGCTTTCTTT
TRBD2,TRBJ2-1,TRBV10-3,-,CAISGTSAVLSSYNEQFF,TGTGCCATCAGCGGAACTAGCGCCGTCCTTAGCTCCTACAATGAGCAGTTCTTC
-,TRBJ2-1,TRBV11-2,many,CASTISRRDNEQFF,TGTGCCAGCACCATATCTAGACGGGACAATGAGCAGTTCTTC
-,TRBJ2-1,TRBV12-3/TRBV12-4,few,CASSWTAPNEQFF,TGTGCCAGCAGTTGGACGGCCCCCAATGAGCAGTTCTTC
-,TRBJ1-5,TRBV4-2,-,CASSQEGGHSNQPQHF,TGTGCCAGCAGCCAAGAGGGGGGCCATAGCAATCAGCCCCAGCATTTT
-,TRBJ2-5,TRBV27,few,CASSQVPQETQYF,TGTGCCAGCAGCCAGGTCCCTCAAGAGACCCAGTACTTC
-,TRBJ2-2,TRBV7-2,many,CASSLVGSNTGELFF,TGTGCCAGCAGCTTAGTTGGCAGCAACACCGGGGAGCTGTTTTTT
-,TRBJ1-5,TRBV6-2/TRBV6-3,-,CASTSTGAWNQPQHF,TGTGCCAGCACCTCCACGGGCGCGTGGAATCAGCCCCAGCATTTT
TRBD1,TRBJ1-3,TRBV28,few,CASSQIRGAGNTIYF,TGTGCCAGCAGCCAAATCAGGGGGGCTGGAAACACCATATATTTT
-,TRBJ1-4,TRBV5-1,-,CASRKDGASNEKLFF,TGCGCCAGCAGAAAGGACGGAGCATCTAATGAAAAACTGTTTTTT
-,TRBJ2-2,TRBV6-6,-,CASSYSESNTGELFF,TGTGCCAGCAGTTATTCGGAATCGAACACCGGGGAGCTGTTTTTT
-,TRBJ1-1,TRBV7-6,-,CASSLGLEGVGTRTEAFF,TGTGCCAGCAGCTTAGGGTTGGAGGGGGTCGGGACGAGGACTGAAGCTTTCTTT
-,TRBJ1-5,TRBV20-1,-,CSAEGGTNQPQHF,TGCAGTGCTGAAGGGGGGACGAATCAGCCCCAGCATTTT
-,TRBJ2-2,TRBV7-9,-,CASSLMASNTGELFF,TGTGCCAGCAGCTTAATGGCCAGTAACACCGGGGAGCTGTTTTTT
TRBD2,TRBJ2-5,TRBV6-2/TRBV6-3,many,CASSIAGQETQYF,TGTGCCAGCAGCATAGCGGGACAAGAGACCCAGTACTTC
-,TRBJ2-3,TRBV6-2/TRBV6-3,many,CASSSIREITDTQYF,TGTGCCAGCAGTTCCATCAGGGAAATCACAGATACGCAGTATTTT
-,TRBJ1-2,TRBV7-8,many,CASSLQSPNYGYTF,TGTGCCAGCAGCTTACAGAGTCCTAACTATGGCTACACCTTC
TRBD2,TRBJ2-3,TRBV6-5,-,CASSYAPWSGSADTQYF,TGTGCCAGCAGTTACGCCCCTTGGAGCGGGAGTGCAGATACGCAGTATTTT
TRBD2,TRBJ2-2,TRBV5-5,-,CASAGGSNTGELFF,TGTGCCAGCGCGGGGGGATCGAACACCGGGGAGCTGTTTTTT
-,TRBJ2-1,TRBV28,-,CASGFGDGFSDEQFF,TGTGCCAGCGGATTCGGGGACGGTTTTAGCGATGAGCAGTTCTTC
TRBD1,TRBJ1-6,TRBV27,-,CASSLTGGSYNSPLHF,TGTGCCAGCAGTTTGACAGGGGGCTCCTATAATTCACCCCTCCACTTT
-,TRBJ1-2,TRBV24-1,many,CATSVPYGYTF,TGTGCCACCAGCGTGCCTTATGGCTACACCTTC
-,TRBJ2-1,TRBV12-3/TRBV12-4,-,CASSTKGLTYNEQFF,TGTGCCAGCAGTACCAAGGGGCTCACCTACAATGAGCAGTTCTTC
-,TRBJ1-1,TRBV29-1,-,CSVAARVANTEAFF,TGCAGCGTTGCCGCTCGGGTCGCGAACACTGAAGCTTTCTTT
-,TRBJ2-1,TRBV27,few,CASSFSENEQFF,TGTGCCAGCAGTTTCTCAGAGAATGAGCAGTTCTTC
TRBD1,TRBJ1-5,TRBV28,-,CASSLLTGQGPRGSNQPQHF,TGTGCCAGCAGCCTTCTGACGGGACAGGGCCCACGGGGGAGCAATCAGCCCCAGCATTTT
TRBD1,TRBJ1-6,TRBV19,-,CASSRDRENSPLHF,TGTGCCAGTAGTCGGGACAGGGAAAATTCACCCCTCCACTTT
-,TRBJ2-2,TRBV6-2/TRBV6-3,few,CASIMGGSTGELFF,TGTGCCAGCATCATGGGTGGGTCCACCGGGGAGCTGTTTTTT
-,TRBJ2-5,TRBV20-1,-,CSAREIQGRETQYF,TGCAGTGCTAGAGAGATACAGGGACGGGAGACCCAGTACTTC
-,TRBJ2-3,TRBV7-2,-,CASSLGDKGTDTQYF,TGTGCCAGCAGCTTAGGGGACAAGGGCACAGATACGCAGTATTTT
TRBD2,TRBJ2-3,TRBV27,-,CASRFPIAGGTDTQYF,TGTGCCAGCCGCTTCCCAATAGCGGGAGGCACAGATACGCAGTATTTT
TRBD2,TRBJ2-5,TRBV6-5,-,CASSTWTSGDQETQYF,TGTGCCAGCAGTACGTGGACTAGCGGGGACCAAGAGACCCAGTACTTC
-,TRBJ1-2,TRBV12-5,-,CASGLVLTGRPNYGYTF,TGTGCTAGTGGTTTGGTACTTACAGGGCGACCCAACTATGGCTACACCTTC
-,TRBJ2-2,TRBV7-9,many,CASSPDRPNTGELFF,TGTGCCAGCAGCCCTGACAGACCTAACACCGGGGAGCTGTTTTTT
-,TRBJ1-1,TRBV2,-,CASGVKYREAEAFF,TGTGCCAGCGGAGTGAAGTACAGGGAAGCTGAAGCTTTCTTT
TRBD1,TRBJ1-5,TRBV11-2,-,CASSLRPTGVANQPQHF,TGTGCCAGCAGCTTAAGGCCTACAGGGGTTGCCAATCAGCCCCAGCATTTT